In this sample, the clone carrying this TCR beta chain turned up many times. This record belongs to a study of T cells after yellow fever vaccination. The CDR3 is 14 residues long. Trimming at V came to 6 bases and at J to 4 bases, leaving 8 bases not matched to a gene. TCRdb re-called the 5' RACE reads with MiXCR, one entry per CDR3 protein. The table records some 320,000 distinct CDR3 sequences, about 4% of them present only once. This chain uses TRBV12-3 or TRBV12-4 with TRBJ2-5; 7 nucleotides line up with TRBD1. Sequenced here: PBMCs, sampled 5 days after the yellow fever booster vaccination. The origin of this receptor is a man between 18 and 29 years old who received the YFV17D yellow fever vaccine. CDR3 amino acids: CASSRTGVAETQYF. As DNA, the CDR3 is TGTGCCAGCAGCCGAACAGGGGTCGCAGAGACCCAGTACTTC.